A single sample is the source of the 28 T cell receptor beta chains below, sequenced in a study of cytomegalovirus exposure and HLA in healthy donors. With 60 Vbeta and 13 Jbeta primers, the PCR was carried out. Here immunoSEQ multiplex PCR was the method, and the copy in TCRdb shows in-frame clones only, minus some. The repertoire holds 150,000 to 200,000 clones, with 79% as singletons. The sample consisted of PBMCs. Receptors originate from a woman between 45 and 65 years old in good health and CMV-seronegative.

This clone was counted only a few times. The gene calls are TRBV19 and TRBJ2-1; TRBD2 matches at 14 bases. Trimming cost V 7 bases and J 9 bases; bases outside gene matches: 8. This CDR3 has 15 amino acids. CDR1 and CDR2 (germline): LNHDA, SQIVND (reference sequence). For the CDR3, the DNA is TGTGCCAGTATCCGACTAGCGGGAGGGCCCAGTGAGCAGTTCTTC. It is translated as CASIRLAGGPSEQFF.

The J gene is TRBJ2-7, the V gene TRBV5-6; D might be TRBD1 (5 bases). From germline, CDR1 is SGHDT and CDR2 YYEEEE. The CDR3 consists of 13 residues. V lost 7 bases to trimming and J lost 1 base, with 12 bases between them. CDR3 region: CASRSTVSYEQYF. For the CDR3, the DNA is TGTGCCAGCCGCTCGACAGTTTCCTACGAGCAGTACTTC.

The rearrangement links TRBV5-1 to TRBJ2-5, with TRBD1 matching 7 bases. The DNA end is more similar to TRBJ2-7, so the J call may be wrong. CDR1 is SGHRS, CDR2 YFSETQ, per germline. This CDR3 is built from 15 residues. The CDR3: CASSLAPQGVYEQYF. The DNA for the CDR3 is TGCGCCAGCAGCTTGGCCCCTCAGGGGGTTTACGAGCAGTACTTC.

J is TRBJ1-2 and V is TRBV4-2; D is perhaps TRBD1 (6 bases). Germline CDR1 reads LGHNA; CDR2 reads YNFKEQ. This CDR3 has 15 amino acids. The V end lost 4 bases, the J end lost 7 bases, and 19 bases lay between the germline ends. The CDR3, as DNA: TGTGCCAGCAGCCCCAGGGGAGGGGATTCCGGTGGCTACACCTTC. Protein: CASSPRGGDSGGYTF.

The rearrangement links TRBV9 to TRBJ2-1, with 7 bases lining up with TRBD2. The germline gives CDR1 SGDLS, CDR2 YYNGEE. The CDR3 length is 18 residues. J gave up 0 bases and V 4 bases, and 13 bases lay outside the gene matches. In DNA form, the CDR3 reads TGTGCCAGCAGCCCCTCCTTAAGGCGGGAGAACTCCTACAATGAGCAGTTCTTC. Translating it yields CASSPSLRRENSYNEQFF.

The table lists this clone with a few counts. The DNA for the CDR3 is TGTGCCAGCAGCAACCGCGGGTCGAACACTGAAGCTTTCTTT. It is translated as CASSNRGSNTEAFF. The chain uses TRBV7-9 and TRBJ1-1; D is ambiguous. This CDR3 has 14 amino acids. Germline V gene data show CDR1 as SEHNR and CDR2 as FQNEAQ (reference sequence). With 5 bases removed from V and 1 base from J, the gap between germline ends came to 11 bases.

This chain uses TRBV25-1 with TRBJ1-2, with a weak D call TRBD1 (6 bases). The V gene lost 3 bases and the J gene lost 2 bases, with 16 bases spanning the gap. Germline V CDR1 and CDR2: MGHDK, SYGVNS. This CDR3 is 16 amino acids long. The CDR3 sequence is CASSEQGTHPNYGYTF. The CDR3 DNA is TGTGCCAGCAGTGAGCAGGGGACGCACCCCAACTATGGCTACACCTTC.

This chain connects TRBV5-6 to TRBJ1-3; 7 positions match TRBD1. V lost 2 bases, J lost 2 bases, and 10 bases stayed unmatched. Germline-derived CDR1 and CDR2 are SGHDT and YYEEEE. CDR3 size: 17 residues. CDR3 bases: TGTGCCAGCAGCTTATACCAGACAGGGAGAACTGGAAACACCATATATTTT. This codes for CASSLYQTGRTGNTIYF.

The table lists this clone with a few counts. This chain links TRBV6-5 with TRBJ2-1; tentative D call: TRBD2 (6 bases). The CDR3 extends over 12 amino acids. Per the germline V gene, CDR1 is MNHEY and CDR2 is SVGAGI. Trimming removed 6 bases from V and 10 bases from J, with 13 bases in between. The CDR3 reads CASSSSGREQFF. CDR3 bases: TGTGCCAGCAGCAGTAGCGGTAGGGAGCAGTTCTTC.

This clone is categorized as medium-sized. The chain joins TRBV5-1 to TRBJ1-5; TRBD1 might be the D (6 bases). Germline V gene sequence: CDR1 SGHRS, CDR2 YFSETQ. V shed 2 bases and J shed 5 bases, with 8 bases lying between them. This CDR3 region has 13 residues. As DNA, the CDR3 is TGCGCCAGCAGCTTTGAGGGGGATCAGCCCCAGCATTTT. Translating gives CASSFEGDQPQHF.

This clone was counted a single time. The J gene is TRBJ1-1, the V gene TRBV7-6; D uncertain. The CDR3 has 13 amino acids. The germline gives CDR1 SGHVS, CDR2 FNYEAQ. Deletions cut 1 base from V and 3 bases from J, with 6 bases between. The CDR3 is CASSLEIYTEAFF. CDR3 nucleotide sequence: TGTGCCAGCAGCTTAGAAATCTACACTGAAGCTTTCTTT.

This chain connects TRBV28 to TRBJ1-2; D may be TRBD1 (5 bases). The germline CDR1 and CDR2 sequences are MDHEN and SYDVKM. This CDR3 region has 14 residues. CDR3 residues: CVVQGAGHNYGYTF. The DNA of the CDR3 is TGTGTCGTCCAGGGCGCAGGGCATAACTATGGCTACACCTTC.

This chain joins TRBV6-1 and TRBJ2-7; weak D call: TRBD1 (6 bases). The CDR3 runs 12 residues. Germline CDR1 is MNHNS and CDR2 is SASEGT. The germline V and J ends were trimmed by 7 bases and 2 bases, with 9 bases remaining between them. The CDR3 DNA follows: TGTGCCAGCACCGGACAGCCCTACGAGCAGTACTTC. Its translation is CASTGQPYEQYF.

The chain has TRBV28 and TRBJ2-7; TRBD2 matches at 11 bases. There are 15 residues in the CDR3. The germline V gene encodes CDR1 MDHEN and CDR2 SYDVKM. Losses at the gene ends were 7 bases for V and 5 bases for J; bases not matched to a gene: 10. The CDR3 nucleotides read TGTGCCAGCACCATTAGCGGGAGGGCCCGGGACGAGCAGTACTTC. This gives the protein CASTISGRARDEQYF.

This chain uses TRBV27 with TRBJ2-3; tentative D call: TRBD2 (6 bases). V was trimmed by 6 bases and J by 4 bases, leaving 17 bases between them. Germline V gives CDR1 MNHEY, CDR2 SMNVEV (reference sequence). The CDR3 spans 15 residues. DNA for the CDR3: TGTGCCAGCAGCATTATCAACGGGGGAGCAGATACGCAGTATTTT. It translates to CASSIINGGADTQYF.

This chain joins TRBV18 and TRBJ1-3; TRBD1 is a possible D gene (5 bases). CDR3 length: 15 residues. Germline V gives CDR1 KGHSH, CDR2 LQKENI. Trimming removed 1 base from V and 0 bases from J, with 7 bases in between. The CDR3 is CASSPQGPSGNTIYF. The CDR3, as DNA: TGTGCCAGCTCACCACAGGGGCCCTCTGGAAACACCATATATTTT.

This chain connects TRBV9 to TRBJ2-6; TRBD1 matches 11 bases. V trimming: 3 bases; J trimming: 3 bases; junction bases outside the gene matches: 8. The CDR3 is 18 amino acids. Germline V gene lookup returns CDR1 SGDLS and CDR2 YYNGEE. The CDR3 reads CASSGGTGGGYGANVLTF. DNA of the CDR3: TGTGCCAGCAGCGGAGGGACAGGGGGGGGCTATGGGGCCAACGTCCTGACTTTC.

The rearrangement joins TRBV7-2 to TRBJ1-2; D possibly corresponds to TRBD1 (6 bases). The CDR3 consists of 16 residues. Germline V lookup: CDR1 SGHTA, CDR2 FQGNSA. Deletions cut 3 bases from V and 3 bases from J, with 17 bases between. For the CDR3, the DNA is TGTGCCAGCAGCTTCTCAGGGACATCCGGGGACTATGGCTACACCTTC. As protein: CASSFSGTSGDYGYTF.

The chain links TRBV2 to TRBJ2-1, with D possibly matching TRBD2 (6 bases). The V and J ends lost 2 bases and 5 bases respectively, with 10 bases between them. This CDR3 is built from 14 residues. CDR1 and CDR2 from the germline V gene are SNHLY and FYNNEI. CDR3: CASSERRDHNEQFF. The CDR3, as DNA: TGTGCCAGCAGTGAAAGGCGGGACCACAATGAGCAGTTCTTC.

To note about this clone: Additional DNA sequences in this sample encode the identical CDR3. The V call is TRBV11-2, the J call TRBJ2-7; D may be TRBD1 (6 bases). Germline V gives CDR1 SGHAT, CDR2 FQNNGV. CDR3 length: 14 amino acids. Between the trimmed V and J ends, which lost 0 bases and 7 bases, there was a span of 13 bases. The CDR3 DNA is TGTGCCAGCAGCTTAGACCTTCAGGGGATAGAGCAGTACTTC. Its translation: CASSLDLQGIEQYF.

The chain recombines TRBV7-2 with TRBJ2-1; 8 nucleotides match TRBD1. CDR3 length equals 16 residues. Germline V gene lookup returns CDR1 SGHTA and CDR2 FQGNSA. V was clipped by 2 bases and J by 6 bases; unmatched bases: 9. The CDR3 nucleotides read TGTGCCAGCAGCTTATGGTCGCAGGGGGCAGGCAATGAGCAGTTCTTC. Translated: CASSLWSQGAGNEQFF.

In its sample, this clone was seen a few times. The chain joins TRBV25-1 to TRBJ2-7; maybe TRBD1 (5 bases). The germline V gene has CDR1 MGHDK and CDR2 SYGVNS. The V and J ends lost 6 bases and 2 bases respectively, with 14 bases between them. CDR3 size: 14 residues. The CDR3 region has the DNA TGTGCCAGCAGCCTATGGGGCGGAACCTACGAGCAGTACTTC. This sequence encodes CASSLWGGTYEQYF.

The chain recombines TRBV4-3 with TRBJ2-6, with 7 bases matching TRBD1. The germline CDR1 and CDR2 sequences are LGHNA and YSLEER. This CDR3 has 20 amino acids. Trimming at V came to 4 bases and at J to 2 bases, leaving 17 bases not matched to a gene. Written as DNA, the CDR3 is TGCGCCAGCAGCCGCGAACCCCCGGGACAGCGGATTGCTGGGGCCAACGTCCTGACTTTC. Amino acid sequence: CASSREPPGQRIAGANVLTF.

This chain connects TRBV28 to TRBJ2-1, with D possibly matching TRBD2 (6 bases). The V gene lost 6 bases and the J gene lost 8 bases, with 20 bases spanning the gap. The CDR3 consists of 15 residues. The V gene's germline CDR1 is MDHEN and CDR2 SYDVKM. The CDR3, as DNA: TGTGCCAGCAGGGGCCCCCGACTAGTCGGCGATGAGCAGTTCTTC. It encodes CASRGPRLVGDEQFF.

This rearrangement joins TRBV5-1 to TRBJ1-1; D is perhaps TRBD1 (6 bases). This CDR3 contains 14 residues. V lost 1 base and J 11 bases, leaving 18 bases between the germline ends. The germline V gene encodes CDR1 SGHRS and CDR2 YFSETQ. CDR3 residues: CASSLTDSPLQAFF. CDR3 coding DNA: TGCGCCAGCAGCTTGACGGACAGCCCACTGCAGGCTTTCTTT.

The rearrangement uses TRBV19 and TRBJ2-1; 8 bases are shared with TRBD2. Germline V CDR1 and CDR2: LNHDA, SQIVND (reference sequence). The CDR3 spans 17 residues. V was pared by 4 bases and J by 2 bases, with 10 bases of the junction left unmatched. CDR3 sequence (DNA): TGTGCCAGTAGTACCTCCCCTTTGCGGGGGGCCTACAATGAGCAGTTCTTC. Its translation is CASSTSPLRGAYNEQFF.

The V and J genes are TRBV18 and TRBJ2-5, with D maybe TRBD2 (6 bases). The CDR3 runs to 14 residues. The V gene lost 4 bases and the J gene lost 5 bases, with 14 bases spanning the gap. Germline loops: CDR1 KGHSH, CDR2 LQKENI. The DNA for the CDR3 is TGTGCCAGCTCACAGGGACTTGGAGAGGAGACCCAGTACTTC. It is translated as CASSQGLGEETQYF. Supplemented by reference TRBV18 and TRBJ2-5, the full variable domain reads NAGVMQNPRHLVRRRGQEARLRCSPMKGHSHVYWYRQLPEEGLKFMVYLQKENIIDESGMPKERFSAEFPKEGPSILRIQQVVRGDSAAYFCASSQGLGEETQYFGPGTRLLVL.

V gene TRBV6-5 combines with J gene TRBJ1-3; D call uncertain. From germline, CDR1 is MNHEY and CDR2 SVGAGI. Deletions cut 0 bases from V and 0 bases from J, with 9 bases between. The CDR3 totals 16 residues. Here the CDR3 reads CASSYSRLHSGNTIYF. The CDR3 coding sequence is TGTGCCAGCAGTTACTCAAGACTACACTCTGGAAACACCATATATTTT.